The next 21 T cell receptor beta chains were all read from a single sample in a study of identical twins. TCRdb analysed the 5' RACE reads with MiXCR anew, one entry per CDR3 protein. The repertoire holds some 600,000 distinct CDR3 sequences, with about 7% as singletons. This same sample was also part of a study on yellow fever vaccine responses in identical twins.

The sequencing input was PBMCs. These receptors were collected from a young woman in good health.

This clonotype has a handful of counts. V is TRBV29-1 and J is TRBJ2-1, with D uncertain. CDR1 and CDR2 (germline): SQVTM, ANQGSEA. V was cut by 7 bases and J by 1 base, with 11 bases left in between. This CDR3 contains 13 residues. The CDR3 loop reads CSAQPTSYNEQFF. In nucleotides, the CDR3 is TGCAGCGCCCAACCCACGTCCTACAATGAGCAGTTCTTC.

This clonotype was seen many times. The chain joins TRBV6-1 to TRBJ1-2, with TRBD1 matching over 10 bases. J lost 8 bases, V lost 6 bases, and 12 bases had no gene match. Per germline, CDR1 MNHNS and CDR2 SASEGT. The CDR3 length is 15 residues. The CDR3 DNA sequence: TGTGCCAGCAGATCCCGGACAGGGGGGTTTGGCGGCTACACCTTC. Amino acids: CASRSRTGGFGGYTF.

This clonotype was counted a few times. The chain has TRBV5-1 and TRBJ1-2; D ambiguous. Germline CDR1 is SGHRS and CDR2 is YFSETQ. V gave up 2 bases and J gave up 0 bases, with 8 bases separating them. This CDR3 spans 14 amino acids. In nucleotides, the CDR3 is TGCGCCAGCAGCTTAACCGCCACTAACTATGGCTACACCTTC. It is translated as CASSLTATNYGYTF.

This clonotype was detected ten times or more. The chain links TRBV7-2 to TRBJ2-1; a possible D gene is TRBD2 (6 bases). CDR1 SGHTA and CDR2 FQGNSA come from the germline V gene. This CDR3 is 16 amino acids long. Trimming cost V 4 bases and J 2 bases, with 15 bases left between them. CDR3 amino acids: CASSSRHGGPYNEQFF. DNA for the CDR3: TGTGCCAGCAGCTCTAGACACGGGGGACCCTACAATGAGCAGTTCTTC.

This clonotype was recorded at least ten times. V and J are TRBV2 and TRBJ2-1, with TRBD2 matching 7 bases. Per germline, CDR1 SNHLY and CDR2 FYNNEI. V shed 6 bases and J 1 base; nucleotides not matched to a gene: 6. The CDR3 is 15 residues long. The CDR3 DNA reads TGTGCCAGCAGGGTGAGAGCGGGGTCCTACAATGAGCAGTTCTTC. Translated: CASRVRAGSYNEQFF.

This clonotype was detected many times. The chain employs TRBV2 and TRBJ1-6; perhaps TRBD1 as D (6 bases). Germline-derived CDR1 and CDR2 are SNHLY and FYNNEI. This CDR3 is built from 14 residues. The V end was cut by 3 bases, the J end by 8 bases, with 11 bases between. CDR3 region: CASSDRGLDSPLHF. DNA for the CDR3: TGTGCCAGCAGTGACAGGGGCCTAGATTCACCCCTCCACTTT.

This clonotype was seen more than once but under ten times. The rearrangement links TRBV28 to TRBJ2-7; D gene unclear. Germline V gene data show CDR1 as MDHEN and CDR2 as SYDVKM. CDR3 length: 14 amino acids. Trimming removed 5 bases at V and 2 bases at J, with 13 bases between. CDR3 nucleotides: TGTGCCAGCAGTCCACACAGTATCCCCTACGAGCAGTACTTC. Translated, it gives CASSPHSIPYEQYF.

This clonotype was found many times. The CDR3 reads CASSLGRTAEKLFF. The CDR3 DNA is TGTGCCAGCAGTTTGGGCCGGACGGCTGAAAAACTGTTTTTT. V gene TRBV25-1 combines with J gene TRBJ1-4, with D unresolved. Germline-derived CDR1 and CDR2 are MGHDK and SYGVNS. Trimming pared 5 bases from V and 7 bases from J, leaving 14 bases between. This CDR3 is 14 amino acids long.

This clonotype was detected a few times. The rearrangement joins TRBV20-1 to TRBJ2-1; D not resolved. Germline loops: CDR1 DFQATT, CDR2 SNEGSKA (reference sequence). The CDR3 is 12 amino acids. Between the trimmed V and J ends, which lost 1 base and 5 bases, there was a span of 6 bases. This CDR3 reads CSARGNHNEQFF. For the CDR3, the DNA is TGCAGTGCTAGAGGGAACCACAATGAGCAGTTCTTC.

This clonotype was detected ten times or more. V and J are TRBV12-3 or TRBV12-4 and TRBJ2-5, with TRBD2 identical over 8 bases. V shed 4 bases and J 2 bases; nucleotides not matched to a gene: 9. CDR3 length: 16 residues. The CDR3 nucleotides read TGTGCCAGCAGTTCCCGGGGAGCGGGGGAACAAGAGACCCAGTACTTC. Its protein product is CASSSRGAGEQETQYF.

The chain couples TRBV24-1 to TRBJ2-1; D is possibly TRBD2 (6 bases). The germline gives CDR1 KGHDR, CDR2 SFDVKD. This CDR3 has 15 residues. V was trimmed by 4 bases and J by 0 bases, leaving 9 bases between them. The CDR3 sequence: CATSEAGHSYNEQFF. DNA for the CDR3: TGTGCCACCAGTGAGGCGGGGCACTCCTACAATGAGCAGTTCTTC.

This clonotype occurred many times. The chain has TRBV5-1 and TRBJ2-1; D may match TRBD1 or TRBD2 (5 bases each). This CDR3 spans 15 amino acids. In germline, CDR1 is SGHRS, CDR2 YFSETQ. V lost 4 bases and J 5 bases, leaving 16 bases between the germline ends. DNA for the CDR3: TGCGCCAGCAGCCGGGACCCCATGGGTCACAATGAGCAGTTCTTC. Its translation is CASSRDPMGHNEQFF. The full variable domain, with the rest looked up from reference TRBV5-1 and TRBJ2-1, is KAGVTQTPRYLIKTRGQQVTLSCSPISGHRSVSWYQQTPGQGLQFLFEYFSETQRNKGNFPGRFSGRQFSNSRSEMNVSTLELGDSALYLCASSRDPMGHNEQFFGPGTRLTVL.

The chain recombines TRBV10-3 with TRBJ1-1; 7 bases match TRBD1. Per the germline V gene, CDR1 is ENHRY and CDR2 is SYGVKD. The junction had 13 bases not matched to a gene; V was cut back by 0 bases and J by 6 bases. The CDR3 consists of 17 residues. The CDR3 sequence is CAISESIYSAGGSEAFF. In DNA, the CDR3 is TGTGCCATCAGTGAGTCGATTTATTCGGCAGGGGGTTCTGAAGCTTTCTTT.

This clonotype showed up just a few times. CDR3 loop: CASSWSTYQETQYF. CDR3 DNA: TGTGCCAGCAGTTGGTCTACGTACCAAGAGACCCAGTACTTC. This chain connects TRBV6-2 or TRBV6-3 to TRBJ2-5; D ambiguous. The CDR3 totals 14 residues. CDR1 and CDR2 from the germline V gene are MNHEY and SVGEGT. V lost 4 bases and J lost 0, with 9 bases in between.

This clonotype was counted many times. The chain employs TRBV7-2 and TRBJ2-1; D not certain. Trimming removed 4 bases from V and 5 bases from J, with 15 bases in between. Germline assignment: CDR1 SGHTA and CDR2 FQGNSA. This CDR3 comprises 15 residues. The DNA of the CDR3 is TGTGCCAGCAGCTCCTCCCAAGCGCGCCACAATGAGCAGTTCTTC. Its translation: CASSSSQARHNEQFF.

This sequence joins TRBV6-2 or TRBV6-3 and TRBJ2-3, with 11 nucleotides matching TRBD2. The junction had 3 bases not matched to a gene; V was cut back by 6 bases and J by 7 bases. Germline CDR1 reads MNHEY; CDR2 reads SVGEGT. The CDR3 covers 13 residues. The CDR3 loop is CASSPSGGNTQYF. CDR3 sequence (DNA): TGTGCCAGCAGCCCTAGCGGGGGGAATACGCAGTATTTT.

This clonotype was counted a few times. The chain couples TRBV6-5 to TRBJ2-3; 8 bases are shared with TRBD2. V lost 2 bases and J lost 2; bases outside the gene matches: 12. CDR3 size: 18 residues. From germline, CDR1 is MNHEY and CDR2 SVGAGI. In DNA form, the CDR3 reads TGTGCCAGCAGTTACCGACGAAGTCTAGCGGGTTACACAGATACGCAGTATTTT. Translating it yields CASSYRRSLAGYTDTQYF.

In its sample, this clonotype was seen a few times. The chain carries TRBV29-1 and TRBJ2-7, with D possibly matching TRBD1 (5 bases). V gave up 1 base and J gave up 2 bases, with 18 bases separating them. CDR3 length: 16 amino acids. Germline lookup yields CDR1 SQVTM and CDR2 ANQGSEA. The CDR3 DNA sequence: TGCAGCGTTGAAGGCTTAAAGGGGCGCAGTACCTACGAGCAGTACTTC. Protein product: CSVEGLKGRSTYEQYF.

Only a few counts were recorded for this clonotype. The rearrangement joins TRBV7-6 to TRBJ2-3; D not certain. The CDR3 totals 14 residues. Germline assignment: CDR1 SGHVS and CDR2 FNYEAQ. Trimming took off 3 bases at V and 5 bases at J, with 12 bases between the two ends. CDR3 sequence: CASSFITAGDTQYF. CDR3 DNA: TGTGCCAGCAGCTTTATCACCGCAGGAGATACGCAGTATTTT.

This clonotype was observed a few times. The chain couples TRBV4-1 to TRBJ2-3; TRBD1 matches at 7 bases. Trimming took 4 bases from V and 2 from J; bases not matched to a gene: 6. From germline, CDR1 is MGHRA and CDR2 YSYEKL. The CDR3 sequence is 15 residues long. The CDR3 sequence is CASSRQGRDTDTQYF. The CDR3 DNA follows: TGCGCCAGCAGCCGACAGGGTCGGGACACAGATACGCAGTATTTT.

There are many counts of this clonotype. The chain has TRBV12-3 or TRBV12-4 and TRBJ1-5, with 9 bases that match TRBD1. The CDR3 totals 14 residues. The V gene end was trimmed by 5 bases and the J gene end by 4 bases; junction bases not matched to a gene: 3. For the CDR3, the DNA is TGTGCCAGCAGTGGGACAGGGCCTAATCAGCCCCAGCATTTT. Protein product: CASSGTGPNQPQHF.